A single sample is the source of the 26 T cell receptor beta chains below, sequenced in a study of T-cell memory formation after mild COVID-19. TCRdb fed the 5' RACE reads into MiXCR, producing one record per CDR3 protein. The sample has 350,000 to 450,000 distinct CDR3 sequences; under 15% are singletons. The specimen was PBMCs or a T cell subset sorted from them (not recorded which). These receptors came from a man aged 18 to 30 who had mild COVID-19 (a few samples of this study predate the infection). Cell type and time point are not known.

This clonotype was seen many times. J is TRBJ2-5 and V is TRBV5-1; weak D call: TRBD2 (5 bases). The CDR3 length is 15 residues. V was pared by 0 bases and J by 2 bases, with 11 bases between. Germline-derived CDR1 and CDR2 are SGHRS and YFSETQ. CDR3 in DNA: TGCGCCAGCAGCTTGGCCCCCCCGGGACAAGAGACCCAGTACTTC. Protein sequence: CASSLAPPGQETQYF.

The V gene is TRBV12-3 or TRBV12-4, the J gene TRBJ2-7; a weak D match, TRBD2 (5 bases). CDR3 size: 13 residues. V lost 4 bases and J lost 2, with 9 bases in between. As DNA, the CDR3 is TGTGCCAGCAGTTCCGCCGGGACCTACGAGCAGTACTTC. This codes for CASSSAGTYEQYF.

This clonotype appeared a few times. V and J are TRBV9 and TRBJ2-7; 9 bases are a match to TRBD2. The CDR3 is 14 amino acids. V was clipped by 0 bases and J by 6 bases; unmatched bases: 4. CDR1 is SGDLS and CDR2 is YYNGEE in the germline V gene. The CDR3 nucleotides read TGTGCCAGCAGCGTAGGTGGGACTAGCTCCGAGCAGTACTTC. Translating it yields CASSVGGTSSEQYF.

This clonotype has a count of ten or more. The rearrangement joins TRBV18 to TRBJ2-3; 10 bases agree with TRBD1. The trim removed 3 bases at V and 3 bases at J, leaving 3 bases unmatched. Germline-derived CDR1 and CDR2 are KGHSH and LQKENI. The CDR3 has 15 amino acids. The CDR3 loop reads CASSPRDRGTDTQYF. DNA for the CDR3: TGTGCCAGCTCACCTAGGGACAGGGGAACAGATACGCAGTATTTT.

The rearrangement links TRBV4-3 to TRBJ2-5; TRBD2 matches 10 bases. V shed 1 base, J shed 4 bases, and the junction held 3 bases outside the gene matches. Germline values: CDR1 LGHNA, CDR2 YSLEER. The CDR3 is made up of 15 amino acids. CDR3 nucleotides: TGCGCCAGCAGCCAAGTCCTAGCGGGGGCAGAGACCCAGTACTTC. Protein sequence: CASSQVLAGAETQYF.

This chain connects TRBV20-1 to TRBJ2-3; tentative D call: TRBD1 (7 bases). Trimming removed 3 bases at V and 2 bases at J, with 15 bases between. Per the germline V gene, CDR1 is DFQATT and CDR2 is SNEGSKA (reference sequence). CDR3 length: 15 amino acids. CDR3 in amino acids: CSASRGAPATDTQYF. The CDR3 bases are TGCAGTGCTAGCAGGGGGGCTCCCGCCACAGATACGCAGTATTTT.

The chain uses TRBV2 and TRBJ1-2; unclear D gene. Trimming took 3 bases from V and 2 from J, leaving 7 bases between them. The CDR3 is 13 residues long. Germline CDR1 reads SNHLY; CDR2 reads FYNNEI. CDR3 sequence reads: CASSEAKNYGYTF. The DNA of the CDR3 is TGTGCCAGCAGTGAGGCTAAGAACTATGGCTACACCTTC.

J is TRBJ1-1 and V is TRBV4-3; a possible D gene is TRBD1 (5 bases). Germline V lookup: CDR1 LGHNA, CDR2 YSLEER. This CDR3 comprises 16 residues. V was shortened by 0 bases and J by 1 base, with 12 bases between the two germline ends. CDR3 sequence reads: CASSQDGDRGNTEAFF. The DNA for the CDR3 is TGCGCCAGCAGCCAAGATGGCGACAGAGGGAACACTGAAGCTTTCTTT.

The chain links TRBV20-1 to TRBJ2-7, with a weak D call TRBD2 (7 bases). Trimming took off 5 bases at V and 4 bases at J, with 15 bases between the two ends. CDR1 is DFQATT and CDR2 is SNEGSKA in the germline V gene (reference sequence). This CDR3 has 13 amino acids. In nucleotides, the CDR3 is TGCAGTGCTGAACCGGGGGGCACTTACGAGCAGTACTTC. This gives the protein CSAEPGGTYEQYF.

V usage is TRBV5-1 and J usage is TRBJ2-5, with 12 positions matching TRBD2. Trimming took 1 base from V and 6 from J; bases not matched to a gene: 4. CDR1 SGHRS and CDR2 YFSETQ come from the germline V gene. The CDR3 length is 15 residues. CDR3 residues: CASSLTSGGTKTQYF. The CDR3 bases are TGCGCCAGCAGCTTGACTAGCGGGGGGACAAAGACCCAGTACTTC.

This sequence joins TRBV6-5 and TRBJ2-7; TRBD1 is a possible D gene (6 bases). The CDR3 loop spans 14 amino acids. The V end lost 6 bases, the J end lost 0 bases, and 12 bases lay between the germline ends. Germline CDR1 is MNHEY and CDR2 is SVGAGI. In DNA form, the CDR3 reads TGTGCCAGCAGCTCCGACAGGTCCTCCTACGAGCAGTACGTC. This codes for CASSSDRSSYEQYV.

This clonotype came up a few times. The CDR3 loop reads CASSLVGGGGHEQYV. As DNA, the CDR3 is TGCGCCAGCAGCTTGGTTGGCGGGGGTGGCCACGAGCAGTACGTC. The chain recombines TRBV5-1 with TRBJ2-7; 7 bases match TRBD2. Germline CDR1 SGHRS, CDR2 YFSETQ. V lost 0 bases to trimming and J lost 5 bases; unmatched junction nucleotides: 8. The CDR3 spans 15 residues.

The gene calls are TRBV5-1 and TRBJ1-2, with 9 positions matching TRBD1. Germline V lookup: CDR1 SGHRS, CDR2 YFSETQ. This CDR3 spans 15 amino acids. V trimming: 4 bases; J trimming: 7 bases; junction bases outside the gene matches: 11. The CDR3 loop reads CASSVATGGAGGYTF. The CDR3 nucleotides read TGCGCCAGCAGCGTGGCTACAGGGGGCGCGGGTGGCTACACCTTC. The whole variable domain, remainder taken from reference TRBV5-1 and TRBJ1-2, is KAGVTQTPRYLIKTRGQQVTLSCSPISGHRSVSWYQQTPGQGLQFLFEYFSETQRNKGNFPGRFSGRQFSNSRSEMNVSTLELGDSALYLCASSVATGGAGGYTFGSGTRLTVV.

V and J are TRBV12-5 and TRBJ2-5; D remains ambiguous. Trimming left V 2 bases short and J 11 bases short, with 12 bases between. The CDR3 totals 12 residues. Germline V lookup: CDR1 LGHNT, CDR2 FRNRAP. The CDR3 spells CASGLTRTRQYF. The CDR3 DNA reads TGTGCTAGTGGTTTGACGAGGACCCGGCAGTACTTC.

V and J are TRBV20-1 and TRBJ2-7, with 7 positions matching TRBD1. The CDR3 covers 14 residues. Germline CDR1 reads DFQATT; CDR2 reads SNEGSKA (reference sequence). The V and J ends lost 6 bases and 4 bases, in that order; junction bases with no gene match: 12. The CDR3 coding sequence is TGCAGTGCGCACACCGGGACAGAGCCTTACGAGCAGTACTTC. Encoded protein: CSAHTGTEPYEQYF.

The V and J genes are TRBV19 and TRBJ2-3; 9 bases agree with TRBD2. Trimming cost V 8 bases and J 1 base; bases outside gene matches: 7. CDR1 and CDR2 (germline): LNHDA, SQIVND (reference sequence). The CDR3 has 15 amino acids. The DNA for the CDR3 is TGTGCCAGTGTTAGGACTAGCGCCGGCACAGATACGCAGTATTTT. Protein sequence: CASVRTSAGTDTQYF.

This clonotype appeared a few times. J is TRBJ2-1 and V is TRBV10-3; 11 nucleotides agree with TRBD2. The CDR3 length is 15 residues. CDR1 and CDR2 from the germline V gene are ENHRY and SYGVKD. V shed 6 bases and J 6 bases; nucleotides not matched to a gene: 7. In nucleotides, the CDR3 is TGTGCCATCAGGCCGGGACTAGCGGTTTTCAATGAGCAGTTCTTC. This sequence encodes CAIRPGLAVFNEQFF.

This clonotype was counted ten times or more. The CDR3 DNA follows: TGTGCCACCTCTAGGAACCCGAACACTGAAGCTTTCTTT. This gives the protein CATSRNPNTEAFF. The chain employs TRBV6-1 and TRBJ1-1; D not resolved. The CDR3 spans 13 residues. V was shortened by 10 bases and J by 1 base, with 13 bases between the two germline ends. CDR1 and CDR2 from the germline V gene are MNHNS and SASEGT.

This clonotype occurred a few times. The CDR3 DNA follows: TGTGCCAGCAACCCGGGACAGTCCTCCTACAATGAGCAGTTCTTC. It translates to CASNPGQSSYNEQFF. The chain recombines TRBV6-2 or TRBV6-3 with TRBJ2-1; the match to TRBD1 covers 7 bases. J was trimmed by 0 bases and V by 7 bases; bases with no gene match: 6. The CDR3 sequence is 15 residues long. Germline V gene lookup returns CDR1 MNHEY and CDR2 SVGEGT.

This clonotype was seen a few times. The genes are TRBV20-1 and TRBJ1-2; TRBD1 matches 9 bases. With 0 bases clipped from V and 5 bases from J, the junction kept 7 bases outside the gene matches. This CDR3 comprises 15 residues. Germline V lookup: CDR1 DFQATT, CDR2 SNEGSKA (reference sequence). The CDR3 loop reads CSARDSGTGNYGYTF. The CDR3 DNA sequence: TGCAGTGCTAGAGATTCCGGGACAGGGAATTATGGCTACACCTTC.

This clonotype came up many times. This chain joins TRBV4-2 and TRBJ2-3; 11 bases are a match to TRBD2. Germline CDR1 LGHNA, CDR2 YNFKEQ. This CDR3 is built from 16 residues. V lost 0 bases, J lost 1 base, and 0 bases stayed unmatched. The CDR3 nucleotides read TGTGCCAGCAGCCAAGAGGGACTAGCGGGCACAGATACGCAGTATTTT. It yields the protein CASSQEGLAGTDTQYF.

V usage is TRBV2 and J usage is TRBJ1-1; no firm D call. Germline CDR1 and CDR2: SNHLY and FYNNEI. Trimming removed 6 bases at V and 0 bases at J, with 20 bases between. The CDR3 runs 17 residues. CDR3 region: CASRDAGAALLNTEAFF. The CDR3 DNA follows: TGTGCCAGCAGAGACGCGGGCGCAGCGTTGCTGAACACTGAAGCTTTCTTT. The variable domain in full, completed from reference TRBV2 and TRBJ1-1, reads EPEVTQTPSHQVTQMGQEVILRCVPISNHLYFYWYRQILGQKVEFLVSFYNNEISEKSEIFDDQFSVERPDGSNFTLKIRSTKLEDSAMYFCASRDAGAALLNTEAFFGQGTRLTVV.

This clonotype has just a few counts. The V and J genes are TRBV5-1 and TRBJ2-1, with 8 bases aligning to TRBD2. V lost 0 bases and J lost 2; bases outside the gene matches: 4. CDR1 and CDR2 from the germline V gene are SGHRS and YFSETQ. This CDR3 is built from 16 residues. CDR3 coding DNA: TGCGCCAGCAGCTTGGCTACGGGACTAGCCTACAATGAGCAGTTCTTC. Translated: CASSLATGLAYNEQFF. Filled out from reference TRBV5-1 and TRBJ2-1, the complete variable domain reads KAGVTQTPRYLIKTRGQQVTLSCSPISGHRSVSWYQQTPGQGLQFLFEYFSETQRNKGNFPGRFSGRQFSNSRSEMNVSTLELGDSALYLCASSLATGLAYNEQFFGPGTRLTVL.

The chain joins TRBV29-1 to TRBJ1-4; D is possibly TRBD1 (5 bases). Germline V lookup: CDR1 SQVTM, CDR2 ANQGSEA. The V end lost 0 bases, the J end lost 5 bases, and 10 bases lay between the germline ends. CDR3 length: 14 residues. The DNA of the CDR3 is TGCAGCGTTGAAGAGGTCGGGGGGAATGAAAAACTGTTTTTT. It is translated as CSVEEVGGNEKLFF.

The chain has TRBV28 and TRBJ1-2, with 9 bases that match TRBD1. The CDR3 is 14 amino acids. Trimming cost V 5 bases and J 4 bases; bases outside gene matches: 5. Germline CDR1 and CDR2: MDHEN and SYDVKM. Here the CDR3 DNA reads TGTGCCAGCAGTGGACAGGGGAGGACCTATGGCTACACCTTC. Protein product: CASSGQGRTYGYTF.

This clonotype was detected only a few times. The chain carries TRBV9 and TRBJ2-3, with 7 bases lining up with TRBD2. Germline CDR1 is SGDLS and CDR2 is YYNGEE. V was pared by 0 bases and J by 1 base, with 2 bases of the junction left unmatched. The CDR3 contains 15 residues. The CDR3 bases are TGTGCCAGCAGCGTAGCTGGGGGGGGCACAGATACGCAGTATTTT. It codes for CASSVAGGGTDTQYF.